The 6 T cell receptor beta chains listed next were all sequenced from one sample in a study of shared clonotypes between healthy human individuals. The data were produced by immunoSEQ multiplex PCR, yet TCRdb's version contains in-frame clones alone and is incomplete. The table lists under 2.5 million clones, just under 95% of them singletons, with more than 0.35% in the top ten. Sequenced input: naive CD4+ T cells from PBMCs. Regarding subset: CD45RA+ positively selected. The source of these receptors is a man aged 18-30 years in good health. Some clones in this sample may be carry-over from other donors' samples.

The chain is built from TRBV5-1 and TRBJ1-4, with TRBD1 as a possible D gene (5 bases). Germline CDR1 is SGHRS and CDR2 is YFSETQ. V lost 2 bases and J lost 5, with 13 bases in between. The length of the CDR3 is 15 residues. The CDR3 nucleotides read TGCGCCAGCAGCTTAAGGGGTATCCCGAATGAAAAACTGTTTTTT. Its translation: CASSLRGIPNEKLFF.

This chain connects TRBV18 to TRBJ2-5; TRBD1 matches 12 bases. CDR3 length equals 16 residues. The V and J ends lost 3 bases and 4 bases, in that order; junction bases with no gene match: 6. CDR1 and CDR2 from the germline V gene are KGHSH and LQKENI. This CDR3 is CASSPTGTGGLETQYF. CDR3 DNA: TGTGCCAGCTCACCTACCGGGACAGGGGGCTTAGAGACCCAGTACTTC.

This chain joins TRBV5-1 and TRBJ2-7, with D maybe TRBD2 (6 bases). The CDR3 is 15 amino acids. Germline V lookup: CDR1 SGHRS, CDR2 YFSETQ. V lost 2 bases and J 2 bases, leaving 14 bases between the germline ends. CDR3 DNA sequence: TGCGCCAGCAGCTTAACGCGGGGAGATACCTACGAGCAGTACTTC. Residues: CASSLTRGDTYEQYF.

The chain employs TRBV4-1 and TRBJ2-7, with D possibly TRBD2 on 5 matching bases. The CDR3 is made up of 16 amino acids. Germline V gene data show CDR1 as MGHRA and CDR2 as YSYEKL. Trimming cost V 0 bases and J 5 bases, with 17 bases left between them. The CDR3 is CASSQDRLAGGHEQYF. The DNA of the CDR3 is TGCGCCAGCAGCCAAGATCGGTTAGCCGGAGGCCACGAGCAGTACTTC.

The chain is built from TRBV27 and TRBJ2-1; D remains ambiguous. Germline V gene sequence: CDR1 MNHEY, CDR2 SMNVEV (reference sequence). Trimming took off 1 base at V and 0 bases at J, with 10 bases between the two ends. This CDR3 contains 16 residues. CDR3 in DNA: TGTGCCAGCAGTTTATTGAGGATGAGCTCCTACAATGAGCAGTTCTTC. Protein sequence: CASSLLRMSSYNEQFF.

This chain links TRBV28 with TRBJ2-5; TRBD1 agrees at 10 bases. V was clipped by 7 bases and J by 1 base; unmatched bases: 6. The CDR3 covers 15 residues. Germline CDR1 and CDR2: MDHEN and SYDVKM. The CDR3 protein is CASTRGDRGQETQYF. The CDR3 DNA reads as TGTGCCAGCACTCGCGGGGACAGGGGCCAAGAGACCCAGTACTTC. Filled out from reference TRBV28 and TRBJ2-5, the complete variable domain reads DVKVTQSSRYLVKRTGEKVFLECVQDMDHENMFWYRQDPGLGLRLIYFSYDVKMKEKGDIPEGYSVSREKKERFSLILESASTNQTSMYLCASTRGDRGQETQYFGPGTRLLVL.